The 10 T cell receptor beta chains reported below all come from one sample, sequenced in a study of post-analysis software for immune sequencing data. The library was made from cDNA and included unique molecular identifiers. TCRdb re-analysed the PCR reads in MiXCR, keeping a single row per CDR3 protein. Here the sample spans 650,000 to 900,000 distinct CDR3 sequences, just over 45% being singletons. Overall study findings and caveats: Several TRBV segments (TRBV5-6, TRBV5-1 and TRBV20-1 among them) occurred more frequently in patients than in controls.

Their cognate antigens are unknown. The sample was blood. These receptors were collected from a girl aged 5 to 17 with multiple sclerosis.

This chain links TRBV20-1 with TRBJ2-7; D might be TRBD2 (5 bases). The CDR3 covers 23 residues. Germline assignment: CDR1 DFQATT and CDR2 SNEGSKA (reference sequence). V lost 0 bases, J lost 3 bases, and 39 bases lay in between. The chain's CDR3 is CSARDQKVSYRVRGRRVFYEQYF. The DNA for the CDR3 is TGCAGTGCTAGAGATCAAAAGGTATCGTATCGGGTTCGAGGACGGCGGGTGTTCTACGAGCAGTACTTC.

The chain is built from TRBV12-3 or TRBV12-4 and TRBJ2-3, with 8 positions matching TRBD2. Unmatched junction bases numbered 13, after V lost 0 bases and J lost 5 bases. The CDR3 runs 18 residues. For the CDR3, the DNA is TGTGCCAGCAGTTTAGCCCCGAGCGGGGGAGCTCAGGGAGATACGCAGTATTTT. Translation gives CASSLAPSGGAQGDTQYF.

The chain uses TRBV4-3 and TRBJ1-5; 8 nucleotides line up with TRBD1. V shed 0 bases and J 6 bases; nucleotides not matched to a gene: 10. The V gene's germline CDR1 is LGHNA and CDR2 YSLEER. CDR3 length: 17 amino acids. The CDR3 reads CASSQDPRTGRGQPQHF. As DNA, the CDR3 is TGCGCCAGCAGCCAAGACCCAAGGACAGGGCGGGGTCAGCCCCAGCATTTT.

To note about this clonotype: The junction shows a germline mismatch at one end, possibly a read error. V is TRBV19 and J is TRBJ2-3, with 11 bases identical to TRBD2. The germline gives CDR1 LNHDA, CDR2 SQIVND (reference sequence). The CDR3 is made up of 15 amino acids. In nucleotides, the CDR3 is TGTGCCAGTCGACCCACTAGCGGGAGCAAAGATACGCAGTATTTT. Translated, it gives CASRPTSGSKDTQYF.

This clonotype was counted a few times. This chain joins TRBV20-1 and TRBJ2-1; possibly TRBD1 or TRBD2 for D (6 bases each). V lost 0 bases to trimming and J lost 0 bases, with 21 bases between them. The CDR3 spans 19 residues. Germline CDR1 and CDR2: DFQATT and SNEGSKA (reference sequence). This CDR3 reads CSARDGGHGTLSSYNEQFF. The CDR3 nucleotides read TGCAGTGCTAGAGATGGGGGACACGGGACTTTGAGCTCCTACAATGAGCAGTTCTTC.

This rearrangement joins TRBV27 to TRBJ2-5; D might be TRBD1 or TRBD2, each matching 5 bases. V dropped 8 bases and J dropped 5 bases, with 24 bases sitting between them. There are 16 residues in the CDR3. CDR1 and CDR2 (germline): MNHEY, SMNVEV (reference sequence). The DNA of the CDR3 is TGTGCCAGCGTCCCGACCGGAGGTACAGGATGGGAGACCCAGTACTTC. It yields the protein CASVPTGGTGWETQYF.

This chain uses TRBV12-5 with TRBJ1-1; 8 positions match TRBD1. The CDR3 is 16 amino acids. Germline V gene lookup returns CDR1 LGHNT and CDR2 FRNRAP. The V and J ends lost 4 bases and 0 bases, in that order; junction bases with no gene match: 7. Here the CDR3 reads CASGSWGQALNTEAFF. CDR3 in DNA: TGTGCTAGTGGTTCCTGGGGACAGGCGCTGAACACTGAAGCTTTCTTT.

This clonotype was counted only a few times. In nucleotides, the CDR3 is TGTGCCAGCAGACACAAGGACAGGGGTGGTGGCTACACCTTC. Its protein product is CASRHKDRGGGYTF. J is TRBJ1-2 and V is TRBV6-5; 9 nucleotides line up with TRBD1. The ends lost 6 bases at V and 7 bases at J; junction bases unmatched: 9. CDR1 MNHEY and CDR2 SVGAGI come from the germline V gene. This CDR3 contains 14 residues.

This clonotype was counted a few times. This chain uses TRBV5-5 with TRBJ2-7; 8 positions match TRBD1. Losses at the gene ends were 0 bases for V and 5 bases for J; bases not matched to a gene: 7. Germline V gene lookup returns CDR1 SGHKS and CDR2 YYEKEE (reference sequence). The CDR3 consists of 15 residues. The CDR3 protein is CASSLEGQVNHEQYF. Written as DNA, the CDR3 is TGTGCCAGCAGCTTGGAGGGACAGGTGAACCACGAGCAGTACTTC.

Comment on this clonotype: Compared with germline, one end of the junction differs, possibly owing to a read error. The chain has TRBV7-9 and TRBJ2-1; the match to TRBD1 covers 10 bases. CDR3 length equals 15 residues. Looked up from germline, CDR1 is SEHNR and CDR2 is FQNEAQ (reference sequence). The chain's CDR3 is CASSLAGTGENEQFF. The CDR3 nucleotides read TGTGCCAGCAGCCTAGCCGGGACAGGGGAGAATGAGCAGTTCTTC.